A single sample is the source of the 27 T cell receptor beta chains below, sequenced in a study of glioma-infiltrating T cells after dendritic cell vaccination. Sequenced by immunoSEQ multiplex PCR; TCRdb stores in-frame clones only, minus some. The table includes tens of thousands of clones, about four fifths detected once. The sequencing used blood, collected before dendritic cell vaccination. These receptors originate from a human donor with glioblastoma.

This rearrangement joins TRBV2 to TRBJ2-5, with 8 bases lining up with TRBD1. Germline V gene sequence: CDR1 SNHLY, CDR2 FYNNEI. This CDR3 spans 16 amino acids. Trimming cost V 0 bases and J 5 bases; bases outside gene matches: 8. The CDR3 DNA is TGTGCCAGCAGTGAAGCGCGGCAGGGGGCATGGGAGACCCAGTACTTC. Its translation is CASSEARQGAWETQYF.

The gene calls are TRBV11-2 and TRBJ2-1; 7 bases match TRBD1. In germline, CDR1 is SGHAT, CDR2 FQNNGV. The CDR3 covers 15 residues. J was trimmed by 5 bases and V by 5 bases; bases with no gene match: 9. CDR3 sequence reads: CASSPSGQGDNEQFF. The CDR3 nucleotides are TGTGCCAGCAGCCCCTCGGGGCAGGGGGACAATGAGCAGTTCTTC.

V usage is TRBV5-1 and J usage is TRBJ1-1, with D possibly being TRBD1 (6 bases). This CDR3 is built from 16 residues. Germline CDR1 is SGHRS and CDR2 is YFSETQ. V was trimmed by 3 bases and J by 0 bases, leaving 15 bases between them. As DNA, the CDR3 is TGCGCCAGCAGCTCAACACAGGGAGAGCTGAACACTGAAGCTTTCTTT. As protein: CASSSTQGELNTEAFF.

This rearrangement joins TRBV11-1 to TRBJ2-7; TRBD2 matches 7 bases. Germline V lookup: CDR1 SGHAT, CDR2 FQDESV (reference sequence). V lost 4 bases, J lost 1 base, and 7 bases stayed unmatched. CDR3 length: 15 residues. Written as DNA, the CDR3 is TGTGCCAGCAGCTCCGGGGGGACCTGGTCCTACGAGCAGTACTTC. The encoded protein is CASSSGGTWSYEQYF.

This clone was found once. This chain connects TRBV5-1 to TRBJ2-6; TRBD1 matches at 9 bases. V trimming: 3 bases; J trimming: 0 bases; junction bases outside the gene matches: 4. The germline V gene has CDR1 SGHRS and CDR2 YFSETQ. The CDR3 length is 17 residues. CDR3 sequence reads: CASSSGQGSSGANVLTF. DNA for the CDR3: TGCGCCAGCAGCTCGGGACAGGGAAGCTCTGGGGCCAACGTCCTGACTTTC.

The chain carries TRBV29-1 and TRBJ2-7; D ambiguous. This CDR3 has 14 amino acids. V was clipped by 4 bases and J by 2 bases, with 15 bases between them. Germline V gene data show CDR1 as SQVTM and CDR2 as ANQGSEA. CDR3 in amino acids: CSVAVILTTYEQYF. The DNA for the CDR3 is TGCAGCGTTGCAGTGATCCTTACTACCTACGAGCAGTACTTC.

V usage is TRBV6-6 and J usage is TRBJ1-4; weak D call: TRBD1 (6 bases). The CDR3 length is 16 residues. The germline gives CDR1 MNHNY, CDR2 SVGAGI (reference sequence). Deletions cut 5 bases from V and 5 bases from J, with 18 bases between. The CDR3 sequence: CASSRPTTGVNEKLFF. Here the CDR3 DNA reads TGTGCCAGCAGTCGACCGACGACAGGCGTGAATGAAAAACTGTTTTTT.

This rearrangement joins TRBV5-1 to TRBJ1-5, with 8 positions matching TRBD1. CDR3 length: 15 amino acids. J was trimmed by 3 bases and V by 4 bases; bases with no gene match: 6. CDR1 and CDR2 (germline): SGHRS, YFSETQ. CDR3 DNA sequence: TGCGCCAGCAGCCCCGGACAGGGCCCCAATCAGCCCCAGCATTTT. Translation: CASSPGQGPNQPQHF.

V is TRBV7-9 and J is TRBJ1-1; 8 nucleotides match TRBD1. Germline CDR1 reads SEHNR; CDR2 reads FQNEAQ (reference sequence). CDR3 size: 14 residues. With V trimmed by 7 bases and J by 0 bases, 4 bases remained unmatched. CDR3 loop: CASTRTGLNTEAFF. Written as DNA, the CDR3 is TGTGCCAGCACCAGGACAGGGTTGAACACTGAAGCTTTCTTT.

This clone was observed a few times. V and J are TRBV13 and TRBJ2-5; 7 bases align to TRBD1. The CDR3 covers 15 residues. J was trimmed by 5 bases and V by 3 bases; bases with no gene match: 9. The germline gives CDR1 PRHDT, CDR2 FYEKMQ (reference sequence). The CDR3 DNA reads TGTGCCAGCAGCTTCCCCAGACAGGGTTGGGAGACCCAGTACTTC. Protein sequence: CASSFPRQGWETQYF.

The V gene is TRBV6-1, the J gene TRBJ2-5; 7 bases match TRBD2. CDR3 length: 13 residues. CDR1 is MNHNS, CDR2 SASEGT, per germline. V shed 6 bases and J 4 bases; nucleotides not matched to a gene: 5. The DNA of the CDR3 is TGTGCCAGCAGCGGGGGGAAGGGAGAGACCCAGTACTTC. Protein: CASSGGKGETQYF.

The rearrangement joins TRBV11-3 to TRBJ2-2; no clear D. The V and J ends lost 3 bases and 1 base respectively, with 12 bases between them. The CDR3 extends over 16 amino acids. The germline CDR1 and CDR2 sequences are SGHNT and YENEEA. CDR3 loop: CASSFSAPGNTGELFF. The CDR3 DNA reads as TGTGCCAGCAGCTTTTCCGCCCCAGGGAACACCGGGGAGCTGTTTTTT.

The V gene is TRBV7-2, the J gene TRBJ2-3, with 9 bases matching TRBD2. The V segment lost 1 base and the J segment 0 bases; nucleotides outside the gene matches: 8. Germline CDR1 SGHTA, CDR2 FQGNSA. CDR3 length: 18 amino acids. This CDR3 is CASSLVPAGGPSTDTQYF. The CDR3 coding sequence is TGTGCCAGCAGCTTAGTTCCAGCGGGGGGACCTAGCACAGATACGCAGTATTTT.

V usage is TRBV19 and J usage is TRBJ1-1; perhaps TRBD1 as D (5 bases). CDR3 length equals 15 residues. Looked up from germline, CDR1 is LNHDA and CDR2 is SQIVND (reference sequence). V shed 0 bases and J shed 4 bases, with 12 bases lying between them. The CDR3 loop is CASSIDQGWSTEAFF. The CDR3 DNA reads as TGTGCCAGTAGTATAGATCAGGGATGGAGCACTGAAGCTTTCTTT.

This clone has a single count. V and J are TRBV7-6 and TRBJ1-5, with no clear D. V lost 5 bases and J lost 6, with 11 bases in between. CDR3 length: 13 residues. Germline CDR1 SGHVS, CDR2 FNYEAQ. CDR3 loop: CASSETRGQPQHF. The CDR3 coding sequence is TGTGCCAGCAGCGAGACCCGGGGTCAGCCCCAGCATTTT.

The rearrangement uses TRBV4-2 and TRBJ1-6; 11 bases are a match to TRBD1. The CDR3 covers 16 residues. Germline lookup yields CDR1 LGHNA and CDR2 YNFKEQ. Trimming at V came to 0 bases and at J to 10 bases, leaving 5 bases not matched to a gene. CDR3 loop: CASSQEGGTGGSPLHF. The CDR3 DNA reads as TGTGCCAGCAGCCAAGAAGGGGGGACAGGGGGATCACCCCTCCACTTT.

This CDR3 reads CASSYSSGTSDEQYV. The CDR3 bases are TGTGCCAGCAGTTACTCGTCTGGGACTAGTGACGAGCAGTACGTC. V and J are TRBV6-5 and TRBJ2-7, with TRBD2 identical over 8 bases. The germline V gene encodes CDR1 MNHEY and CDR2 SVGAGI. The J segment lost 5 bases and the V segment lost 0 bases, leaving 6 bases of the junction unmatched. The length of the CDR3 is 15 residues.

The rearrangement uses TRBV5-1 and TRBJ2-3; 13 nucleotides agree with TRBD2. The CDR3 is 16 residues long. After removal of 2 bases from V and 4 bases from J, the junction contained 4 bases not matched to a gene. CDR1 is SGHRS, CDR2 YFSETQ, per germline. The CDR3 is CASSLGLAGVSDTQYF. CDR3 nucleotides: TGCGCCAGCAGCTTAGGACTAGCGGGGGTTTCAGATACGCAGTATTTT. Combining the CDR3 with reference TRBV5-1 and TRBJ2-3 gives the whole variable domain KAGVTQTPRYLIKTRGQQVTLSCSPISGHRSVSWYQQTPGQGLQFLFEYFSETQRNKGNFPGRFSGRQFSNSRSEMNVSTLELGDSALYLCASSLGLAGVSDTQYFGPGTRLTVL.

The chain has TRBV21-1 and TRBJ2-1; the tabulated D call, TRBD2, remains unverified against the DNA. TRBV21-1 is shown as a pseudogene. The CDR3 contains 13 residues. The CDR3 DNA reads TGTGCCAGCAGCAGAGGAGTGTACAATGAGCAGTTCTTC. Encoded protein: CASSRGVYNEQFF.

V usage is TRBV5-1 and J usage is TRBJ2-7; 10 positions match TRBD2. CDR1 and CDR2 (germline): SGHRS, YFSETQ. The CDR3 has 16 residues. V dropped 1 base and J dropped 7; count of bases not matched to a gene: 11. The CDR3 here is CASSLPLAGNPGEQYF. CDR3 DNA: TGCGCCAGCAGCTTGCCACTAGCGGGGAACCCGGGTGAGCAGTACTTC. Variable domain in full (rest from reference TRBV5-1 and TRBJ2-7): KAGVTQTPRYLIKTRGQQVTLSCSPISGHRSVSWYQQTPGQGLQFLFEYFSETQRNKGNFPGRFSGRQFSNSRSEMNVSTLELGDSALYLCASSLPLAGNPGEQYFGPGTRLTVT.

This clone was counted a few times. This chain uses TRBV6-5 with TRBJ1-1, with 8 nucleotides matching TRBD1. The ends lost 5 bases at V and 2 bases at J; junction bases unmatched: 7. The CDR3 is made up of 15 amino acids. Germline-derived CDR1 and CDR2 are MNHEY and SVGAGI. The CDR3, as DNA: TGTGCCAGCAGTAACCGACAGGGGAGCAACACTGAAGCTTTCTTT. It is translated as CASSNRQGSNTEAFF.

The rearrangement uses TRBV7-2 and TRBJ1-5, with 11 bases lining up with TRBD1. J gave up 8 bases and V 4 bases, and 4 bases lay outside the gene matches. The V gene's germline CDR1 is SGHTA and CDR2 FQGNSA. The CDR3 has 14 amino acids. This CDR3 is CASSSGQGAEPQHF. The CDR3 nucleotides read TGTGCCAGCAGCTCTGGACAGGGGGCAGAGCCCCAGCATTTT.

The chain joins TRBV5-1 to TRBJ1-1; D is perhaps TRBD1 (6 bases). Trimming removed 6 bases at V and 5 bases at J, with 11 bases between. CDR3 size: 12 residues. The V gene's germline CDR1 is SGHRS and CDR2 YFSETQ. The CDR3 region is CASTWDTTEAFF. CDR3 DNA: TGCGCCAGCACCTGGGACACAACTGAAGCTTTCTTT.

This chain uses TRBV5-1 with TRBJ1-1, with D perhaps matching TRBD1 (6 bases). Germline CDR1 reads SGHRS; CDR2 reads YFSETQ. The CDR3 spans 14 residues. V was trimmed by 4 bases and J by 4 bases, leaving 14 bases between them. CDR3 in amino acids: CASSKGGGPTEAFF. The CDR3, as DNA: TGCGCCAGCAGCAAGGGGGGGGGTCCCACTGAAGCTTTCTTT.

The chain is built from TRBV19 and TRBJ2-1; the match to TRBD2 covers 9 bases. Germline values: CDR1 LNHDA, CDR2 SQIVND (reference sequence). The CDR3 contains 15 residues. V lost 5 bases, J lost 8 bases, and 10 bases stayed unmatched. Here the CDR3 DNA reads TGTGCCAGTAGTCCTTGGCTAGCGGGGAGGGATGAGCAGTTCTTC. Translating it yields CASSPWLAGRDEQFF.

This clone has a single count. J is TRBJ1-1 and V is TRBV7-2; no definite D call. Per germline, CDR1 SGHTA and CDR2 FQGNSA. The CDR3 has 14 amino acids. Trimming cost V 4 bases and J 5 bases, with 14 bases left between them. This chain's CDR3 is CASSSVAGNTEAFF. CDR3 DNA sequence: TGTGCCAGCAGCTCCGTAGCGGGTAATACTGAAGCTTTCTTT.

The chain is built from TRBV5-1 and TRBJ2-7; D is uncertain. Germline V gene data show CDR1 as SGHRS and CDR2 as YFSETQ. V lost 4 bases and J lost 7, with 12 bases in between. This CDR3 is built from 12 residues. In DNA, the CDR3 is TGCGCCAGCAGCCCGGGTGGGTGGGAGCAGTACTTC. Protein sequence: CASSPGGWEQYF. The full variable domain, in which reference TRBV5-1 and TRBJ2-7 provide the parts outside the CDR3, is KAGVTQTPRYLIKTRGQQVTLSCSPISGHRSVSWYQQTPGQGLQFLFEYFSETQRNKGNFPGRFSGRQFSNSRSEMNVSTLELGDSALYLCASSPGGWEQYFGPGTRLTVT.